Listed here is a single T cell receptor beta chain. Its specificity is unknown. Treatment in this sample: around 19 received Ad26.COV2.S at low or high dose, single or two shots; roughly 5 received placebo; per-sample allocation not given. Samples analyzed were those drawn on day 63 after the first vaccine or placebo injection. Ad26.COV2.S expressed prefusion-stabilized spike from the original Wuhan strain. These data originate in a study of Ad26.COV2.S vaccination and SARS-CoV-2 variants. Study background: Ad26.COV2.S given intramuscularly, once or twice 56 days apart.

Here immunoSEQ multiplex PCR was the method, and the copy in TCRdb shows in-frame clones only, minus some. The sample includes hundreds of thousands of clones, around 86% of them seen just once. General study results and limits: Estimates derived from TCR breadth and depth analyses may have underestimated total T cell responses.

The germline CDR1 and CDR2 sequences are SGHVS and FQNEAQ. Trimming left V 5 bases short and J 3 bases short, with 16 bases between. The CDR3 consists of 15 residues. The sequenced sample was peripheral blood, obtained in a trial of Ad26.COV2.S vaccine versus placebo. The genes are TRBV7-8 and TRBJ2-5; tentative D call: TRBD2 (7 bases). The receptor was isolated from a person between 18 and 60 years old who received the Ad26.COV2.S COVID-19 vaccine or a placebo. CDR3 protein: CASSRRGLTEETQYF. In DNA form, the CDR3 reads TGTGCCAGCAGCCGCAGGGGACTAACGGAAGAGACCCAGTACTTC.